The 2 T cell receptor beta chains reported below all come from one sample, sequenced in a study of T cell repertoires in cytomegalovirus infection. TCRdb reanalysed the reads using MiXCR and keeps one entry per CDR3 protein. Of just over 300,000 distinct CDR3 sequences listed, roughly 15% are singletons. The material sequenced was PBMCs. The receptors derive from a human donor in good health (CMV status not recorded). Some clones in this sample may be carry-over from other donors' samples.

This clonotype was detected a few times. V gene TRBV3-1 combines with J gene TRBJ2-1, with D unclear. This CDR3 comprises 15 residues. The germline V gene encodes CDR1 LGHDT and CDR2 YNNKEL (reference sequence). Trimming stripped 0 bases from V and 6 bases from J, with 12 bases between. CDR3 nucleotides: TGTGCCAGCAGCCAAGATTCGTACGGACGCAATGAGCAGTTCTTC. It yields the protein CASSQDSYGRNEQFF.

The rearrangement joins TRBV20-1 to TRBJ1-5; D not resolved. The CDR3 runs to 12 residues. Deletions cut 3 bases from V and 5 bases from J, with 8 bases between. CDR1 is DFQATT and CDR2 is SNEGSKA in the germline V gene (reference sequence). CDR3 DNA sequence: TGCAGTGCTAGTTCCACAGATCAGCCCCAGCATTTT. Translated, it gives CSASSTDQPQHF.